This T cell receptor beta chain comes out of a study of cytomegalovirus exposure and HLA in healthy donors. Whole-study results and caveats: Analyzed later, most CMV-associated TCR beta chains appeared HLA-restricted. It was reported that TCR beta sequences correctly inferred the HLA-A and HLA-B alleles for most subjects. In vitro checks showed that a few CMV-associated chains really do target CMV antigens.

With 60 Vbeta and 13 Jbeta primers, the PCR was carried out. Here immunoSEQ multiplex PCR was the method, and the copy in TCRdb shows in-frame clones only, minus some. This sample has 90,000 to 110,000 clones, with under 80% found just once. With respect to this clone: Its antigen is unidentified.

The specimen sequenced was PBMCs. This clonotype was sampled from a woman in her thirties or forties in good health and CMV-seropositive.

CDR3 sequence: CASSLSRGAPYGYTF. CDR3 nucleotides: TGTGCCAGCAGCTTAAGCAGGGGCGCCCCCTATGGCTACACCTTC. The chain couples TRBV7-8 to TRBJ1-2; possibly TRBD1 for D (6 bases). The V gene lost 2 bases and the J gene lost 4 bases, with 14 bases spanning the gap. Germline CDR1 SGHVS, CDR2 FQNEAQ. The CDR3 has 15 residues.